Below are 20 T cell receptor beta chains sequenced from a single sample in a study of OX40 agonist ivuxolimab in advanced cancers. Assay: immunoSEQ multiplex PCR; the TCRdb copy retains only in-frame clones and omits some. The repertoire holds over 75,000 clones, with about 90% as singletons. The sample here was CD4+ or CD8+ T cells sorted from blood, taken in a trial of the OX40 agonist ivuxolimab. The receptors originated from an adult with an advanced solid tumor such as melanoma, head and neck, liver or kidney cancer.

CDR3 coding DNA: TGTGCCAGCTCTGTCACGGGGACAGGGAGTAGACAGCCCCAGCATTTT. Translation gives CASSVTGTGSRQPQHF. The chain uses TRBV19 and TRBJ1-5, with 9 bases aligning to TRBD1. CDR3 size: 16 residues. With 9 bases clipped from V and 7 bases from J, the junction kept 16 bases outside the gene matches. Germline V gene lookup returns CDR1 LNHDA and CDR2 SQIVND (reference sequence). Variable domain in full (rest from reference TRBV19 and TRBJ1-5): DGGITQSPKYLFRKEGQNVTLSCEQNLNHDAMYWYRQDPGQGLRLIYYSQIVNDFQKGDIAEGYSVSREKKESFPLTVTSAQKNPTAFYLCASSVTGTGSRQPQHFGDGTRLSIL.

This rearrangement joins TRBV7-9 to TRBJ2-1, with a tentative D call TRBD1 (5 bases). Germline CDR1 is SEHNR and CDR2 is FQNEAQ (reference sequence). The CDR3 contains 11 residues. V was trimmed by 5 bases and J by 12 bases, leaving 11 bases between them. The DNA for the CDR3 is TGTGCCAGCAGCAGGCAGGGTCGGCAGTTCTTC. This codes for CASSRQGRQFF. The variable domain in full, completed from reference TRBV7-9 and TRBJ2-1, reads DTGVSQNPRHKITKRGQNVTFRCDPISEHNRLYWYRQTLGQGPEFLTYFQNEAQLEKSRLLSDRFSAERPKGSFSTLEIQRTEQGDSAMYLCASSRQGRQFFGPGTRLTVL.

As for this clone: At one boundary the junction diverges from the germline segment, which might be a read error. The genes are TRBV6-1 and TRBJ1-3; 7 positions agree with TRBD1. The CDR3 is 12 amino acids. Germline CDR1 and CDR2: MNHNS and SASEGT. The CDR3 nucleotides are TGTGCCAGCAGGGGCCAGGGGGACAGAAGGATTTTT. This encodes CASRGQGDRRIF.

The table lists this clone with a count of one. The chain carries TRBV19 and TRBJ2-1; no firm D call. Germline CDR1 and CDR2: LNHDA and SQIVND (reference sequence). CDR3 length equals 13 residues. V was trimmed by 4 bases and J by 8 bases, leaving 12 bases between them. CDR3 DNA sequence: TGTGCCAGTAGTACCCCCCCCCATGATGAGCAGTTCTTC. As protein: CASSTPPHDEQFF.

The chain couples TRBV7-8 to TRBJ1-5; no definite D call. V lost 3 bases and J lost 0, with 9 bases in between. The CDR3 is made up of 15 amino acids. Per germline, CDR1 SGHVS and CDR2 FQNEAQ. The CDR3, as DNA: TGTGCCAGCAGCTTGACCGATTATAGCAATCAGCCCCAGCATTTT. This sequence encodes CASSLTDYSNQPQHF.

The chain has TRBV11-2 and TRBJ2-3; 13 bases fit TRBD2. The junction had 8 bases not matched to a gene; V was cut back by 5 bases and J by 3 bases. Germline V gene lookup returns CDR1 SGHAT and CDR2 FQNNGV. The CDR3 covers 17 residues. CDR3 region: CASSLLGLAGVTDTQYF. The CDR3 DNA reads TGTGCCAGCAGCCTACTTGGACTAGCGGGAGTTACAGATACGCAGTATTTT.

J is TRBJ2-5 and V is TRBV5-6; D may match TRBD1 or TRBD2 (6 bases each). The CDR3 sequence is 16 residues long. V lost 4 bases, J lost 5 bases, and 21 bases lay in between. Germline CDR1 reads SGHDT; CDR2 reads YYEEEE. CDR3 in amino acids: CASSRAGQGFWETQYF. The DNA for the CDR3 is TGTGCCAGCAGCCGGGCGGGACAAGGGTTTTGGGAGACCCAGTACTTC.

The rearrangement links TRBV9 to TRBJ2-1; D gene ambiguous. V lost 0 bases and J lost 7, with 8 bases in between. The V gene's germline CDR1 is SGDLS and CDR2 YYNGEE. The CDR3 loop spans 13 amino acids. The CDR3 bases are TGTGCCAGCAGCGTAGCCCAAGTGAATGAGCAGTTCTTC. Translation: CASSVAQVNEQFF.

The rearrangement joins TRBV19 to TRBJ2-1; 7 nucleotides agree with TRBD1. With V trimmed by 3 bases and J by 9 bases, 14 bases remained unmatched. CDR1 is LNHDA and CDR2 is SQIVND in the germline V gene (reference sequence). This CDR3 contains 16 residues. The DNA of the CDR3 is TGTGCCAGTAGTATTCAACCTGGACAGGTCAGGGGTGAGCAGTTCTTC. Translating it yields CASSIQPGQVRGEQFF.

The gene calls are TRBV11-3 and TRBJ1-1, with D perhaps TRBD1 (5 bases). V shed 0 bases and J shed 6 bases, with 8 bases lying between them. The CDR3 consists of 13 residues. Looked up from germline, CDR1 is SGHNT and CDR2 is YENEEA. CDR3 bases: TGTGCCAGCAGCTTAGATAGGGGACCTGAAGCTTTCTTT. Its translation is CASSLDRGPEAFF.

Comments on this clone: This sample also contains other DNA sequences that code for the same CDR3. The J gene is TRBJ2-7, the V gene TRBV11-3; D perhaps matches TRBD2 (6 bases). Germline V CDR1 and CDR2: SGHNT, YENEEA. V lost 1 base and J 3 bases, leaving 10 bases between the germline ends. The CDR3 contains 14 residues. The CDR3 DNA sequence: TGTGCCAGCAGCTTAGGGAGGGCGAGCTACGAGCAGTACTTC. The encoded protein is CASSLGRASYEQYF.

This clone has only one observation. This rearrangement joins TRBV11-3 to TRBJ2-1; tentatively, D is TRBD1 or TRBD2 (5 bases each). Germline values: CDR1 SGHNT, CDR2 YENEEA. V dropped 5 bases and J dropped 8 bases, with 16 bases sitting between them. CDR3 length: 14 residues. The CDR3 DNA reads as TGTGCCAGCAGCAAAGATGGGGGTTGGCATGAGCAGTTCTTC. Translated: CASSKDGGWHEQFF.

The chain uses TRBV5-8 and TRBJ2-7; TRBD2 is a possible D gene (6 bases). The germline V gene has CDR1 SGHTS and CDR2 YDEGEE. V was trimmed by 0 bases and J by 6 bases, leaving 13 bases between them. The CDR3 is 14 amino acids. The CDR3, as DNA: TGTGCCAGCAGCTTGGAGGGGAGGTCGCCCGAGCAGTACTTC. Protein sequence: CASSLEGRSPEQYF.

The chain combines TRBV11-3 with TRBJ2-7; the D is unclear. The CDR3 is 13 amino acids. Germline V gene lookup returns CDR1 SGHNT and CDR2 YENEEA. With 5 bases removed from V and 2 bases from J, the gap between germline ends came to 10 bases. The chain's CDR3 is CASSRRRAYEQYF. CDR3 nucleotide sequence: TGTGCCAGCAGCCGTCGCCGGGCCTACGAGCAGTACTTC.

The DNA for the CDR3 is TGTGCCAGCAGCCTAACTAGCACAGATACGCAGTATTTT. Encoded protein: CASSLTSTDTQYF. The J gene is TRBJ2-3, the V gene TRBV11-3; D gene uncertain. The CDR3 runs to 13 residues. Trimming removed 5 bases from V and 0 bases from J, with 6 bases in between. In germline, CDR1 is SGHNT, CDR2 YENEEA.

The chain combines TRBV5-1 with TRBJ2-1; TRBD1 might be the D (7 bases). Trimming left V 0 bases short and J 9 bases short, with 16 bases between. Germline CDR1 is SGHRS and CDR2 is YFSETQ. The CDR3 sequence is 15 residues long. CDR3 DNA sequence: TGCGCCAGCAGCTTGGCCCAGGGGGGAAGGGGTGAGCAGTTCTTC. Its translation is CASSLAQGGRGEQFF.

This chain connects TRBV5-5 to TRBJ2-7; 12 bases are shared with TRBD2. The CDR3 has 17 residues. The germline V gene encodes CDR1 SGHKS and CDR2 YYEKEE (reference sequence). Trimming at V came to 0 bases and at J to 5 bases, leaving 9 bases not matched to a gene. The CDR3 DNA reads TGTGCCAGCAGCTTGGGTTTGCTAGCGGGAGGGCCCAACGAGCAGTACTTC. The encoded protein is CASSLGLLAGGPNEQYF.

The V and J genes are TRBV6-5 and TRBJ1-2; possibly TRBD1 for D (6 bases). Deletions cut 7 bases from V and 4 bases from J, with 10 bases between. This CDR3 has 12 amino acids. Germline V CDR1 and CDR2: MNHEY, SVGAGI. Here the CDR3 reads CASTKGGYGYTF. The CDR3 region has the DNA TGTGCCAGCACTAAAGGGGGCTATGGCTACACCTTC.

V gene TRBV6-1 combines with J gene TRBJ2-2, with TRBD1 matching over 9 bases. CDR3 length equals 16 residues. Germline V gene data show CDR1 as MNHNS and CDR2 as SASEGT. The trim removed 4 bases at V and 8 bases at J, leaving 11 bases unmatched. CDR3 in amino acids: CASSGRGTGLLGELFF. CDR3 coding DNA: TGTGCCAGCAGTGGGAGGGGGACAGGGTTGTTGGGGGAGCTGTTTTTT.

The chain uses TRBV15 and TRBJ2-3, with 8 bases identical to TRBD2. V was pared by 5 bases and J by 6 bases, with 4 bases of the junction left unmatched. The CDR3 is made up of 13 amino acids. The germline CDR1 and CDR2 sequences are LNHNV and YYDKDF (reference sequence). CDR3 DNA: TGTGCCACCAGCGGACGACTAGCGGATACGCAGTATTTT. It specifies CATSGRLADTQYF. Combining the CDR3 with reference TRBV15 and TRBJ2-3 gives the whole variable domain DAMVIQNPRYQVTQFGKPVTLSCSQTLNHNVMYWYQQKSSQAPKLLFHYYDKDFNNEADTPDNFQSRRPNTSFCFLDIRSPGLGDTAMYLCATSGRLADTQYFGPGTRLTVL.